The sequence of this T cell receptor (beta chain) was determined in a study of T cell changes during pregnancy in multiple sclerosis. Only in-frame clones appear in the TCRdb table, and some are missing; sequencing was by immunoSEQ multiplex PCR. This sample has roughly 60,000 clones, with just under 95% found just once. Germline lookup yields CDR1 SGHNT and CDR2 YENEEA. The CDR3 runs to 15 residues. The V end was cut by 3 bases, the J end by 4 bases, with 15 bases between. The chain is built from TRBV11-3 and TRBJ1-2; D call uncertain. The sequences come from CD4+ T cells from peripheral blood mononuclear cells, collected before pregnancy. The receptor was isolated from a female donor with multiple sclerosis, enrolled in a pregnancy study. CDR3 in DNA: TGTGCCAGCAGCTTTGGGCGGGGAAGCGGCTATGGCTACACCTTC. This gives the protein CASSFGRGSGYGYTF.